This T cell receptor beta chain was obtained from a study of cytomegalovirus exposure and HLA in healthy donors. About the study: Previous work identified 90 million to 130 million unique TCR beta sequences from some 170 million T cells. Regarding the study as a whole: Common viral pathogens were later found to be apparently linked to several of the most significant clusters. Looking again later, the authors saw that most CMV-associated TCR beta chains seemed HLA-restricted.

Of note for this clone: The antigen remains undetermined.

V was clipped by 0 bases and J by 7 bases; unmatched bases: 8. Germline CDR1 is LGHNA and CDR2 is YNFKEQ. CDR3 length: 17 amino acids. The PCR contained 60 Vbeta and 13 Jbeta primers. The protocol was immunoSEQ multiplex PCR, while the TCRdb copy is restricted to in-frame clones and leaves out a portion. The profile covers 95,000 to 150,000 clones, with around 80% appearing a single time and approximately 0.22% taken by the ten largest. The rearrangement uses TRBV4-2 and TRBJ2-1, with 11 bases matching TRBD2. Sequenced material: PBMCs. The TCR comes from a man aged 50-59 years in good health and CMV-seronegative. CDR3 sequence reads: CASSQDASGGWGNEQFF. In DNA, the CDR3 is TGTGCCAGCAGCCAAGATGCTAGCGGGGGGTGGGGTAATGAGCAGTTCTTC.